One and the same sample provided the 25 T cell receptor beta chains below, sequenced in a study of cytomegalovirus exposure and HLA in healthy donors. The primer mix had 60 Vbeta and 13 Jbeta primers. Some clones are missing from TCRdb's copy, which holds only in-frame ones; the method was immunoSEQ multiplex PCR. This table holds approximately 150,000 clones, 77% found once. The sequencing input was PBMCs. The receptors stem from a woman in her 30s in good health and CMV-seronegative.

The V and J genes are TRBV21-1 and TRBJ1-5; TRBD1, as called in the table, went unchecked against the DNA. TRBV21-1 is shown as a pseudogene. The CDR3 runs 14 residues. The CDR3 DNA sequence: TGTGCCAGCAGCGCACAGGGTAGCAATCAGCCCCAGCATTTT. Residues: CASSAQGSNQPQHF.

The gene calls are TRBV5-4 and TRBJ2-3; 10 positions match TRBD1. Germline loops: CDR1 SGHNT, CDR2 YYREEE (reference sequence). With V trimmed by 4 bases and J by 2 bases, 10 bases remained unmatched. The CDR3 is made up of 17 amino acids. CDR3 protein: CASSQRPGTGVTDTQYF. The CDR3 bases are TGTGCCAGCAGCCAAAGGCCCGGGACAGGGGTCACAGATACGCAGTATTTT.

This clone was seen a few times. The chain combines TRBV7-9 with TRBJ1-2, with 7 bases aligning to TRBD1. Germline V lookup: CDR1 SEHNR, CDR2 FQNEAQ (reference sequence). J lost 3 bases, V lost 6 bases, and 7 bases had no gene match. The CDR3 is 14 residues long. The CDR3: CASRRQGPDYGYTF. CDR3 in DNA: TGTGCCAGCAGACGACAGGGACCGGACTATGGCTACACCTTC.

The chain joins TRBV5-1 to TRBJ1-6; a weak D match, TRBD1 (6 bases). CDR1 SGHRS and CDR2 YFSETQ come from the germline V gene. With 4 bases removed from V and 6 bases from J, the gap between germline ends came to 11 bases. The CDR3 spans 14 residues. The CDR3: CASSTGQLNSPLHF. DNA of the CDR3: TGCGCCAGCAGCACGGGACAACTTAATTCACCCCTCCACTTT.

CDR3 DNA sequence: TGTGCCAGCAGTCCCACTTTGGGCTTTTATGGCTACACCTTC. Protein product: CASSPTLGFYGYTF. This chain links TRBV14 with TRBJ1-2; no clear D. There are 14 residues in the CDR3. The germline V gene encodes CDR1 SGHDN and CDR2 FVKESK. V lost 6 bases to trimming and J lost 5 bases, with 16 bases between them.

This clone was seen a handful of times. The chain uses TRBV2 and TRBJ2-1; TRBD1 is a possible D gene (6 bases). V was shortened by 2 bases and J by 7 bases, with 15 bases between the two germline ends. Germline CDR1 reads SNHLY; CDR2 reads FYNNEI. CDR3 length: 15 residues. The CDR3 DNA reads TGTGCCAGCAGTGAAAGAGGCAGGGGTTTGAATGAGCAGTTCTTC. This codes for CASSERGRGLNEQFF.

CDR3 DNA sequence: TGTGCCAGCAGTGAATTGGGGCAGGCGAGCTCCTACGAGCAGTACTTC. Amino acids: CASSELGQASSYEQYF. J is TRBJ2-7 and V is TRBV6-1, with D perhaps TRBD1 (5 bases). There are 16 residues in the CDR3. Per germline, CDR1 MNHNS and CDR2 SASEGT. V lost 2 bases and J lost 0, with 14 bases in between.

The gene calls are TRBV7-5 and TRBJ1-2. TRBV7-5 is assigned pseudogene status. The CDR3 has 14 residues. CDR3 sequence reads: CVRSQVWGGDGYTF. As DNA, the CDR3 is TGTGTCAGAAGCCAAGTTTGGGGGGGCGATGGCTACACCTTC.

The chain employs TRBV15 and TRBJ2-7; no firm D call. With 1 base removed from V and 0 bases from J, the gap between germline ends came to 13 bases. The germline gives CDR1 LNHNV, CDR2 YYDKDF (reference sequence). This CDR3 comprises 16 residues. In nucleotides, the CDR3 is TGTGCCACCAGCAGAGGTCACTTTCCGAGCTCCTACGAGCAGTACTTC. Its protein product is CATSRGHFPSSYEQYF.

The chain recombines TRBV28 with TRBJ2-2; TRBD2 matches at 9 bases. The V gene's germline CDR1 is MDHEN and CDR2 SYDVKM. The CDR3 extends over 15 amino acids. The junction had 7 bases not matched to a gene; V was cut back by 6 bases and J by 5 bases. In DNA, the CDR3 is TGTGCCAGCAGCCTCCTAGCGGGATATACCGGGGAGCTGTTTTTT. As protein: CASSLLAGYTGELFF.

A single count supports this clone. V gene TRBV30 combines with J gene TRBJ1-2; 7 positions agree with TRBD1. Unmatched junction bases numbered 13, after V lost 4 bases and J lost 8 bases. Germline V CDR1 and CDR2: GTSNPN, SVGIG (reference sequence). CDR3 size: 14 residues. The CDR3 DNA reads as TGTGCCTGGACCCACCCCCAGGGGGTCAAGGGCTACACCTTC. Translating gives CAWTHPQGVKGYTF.

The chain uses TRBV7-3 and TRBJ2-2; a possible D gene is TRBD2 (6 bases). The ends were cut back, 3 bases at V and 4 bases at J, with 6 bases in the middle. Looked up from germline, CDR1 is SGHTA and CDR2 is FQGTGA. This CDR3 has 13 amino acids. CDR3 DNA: TGTGCCAGCAGCTTCGGGGGCACCGGGGAGCTGTTTTTT. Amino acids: CASSFGGTGELFF. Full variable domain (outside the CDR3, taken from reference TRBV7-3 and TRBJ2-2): GAGVSQTPSNKVTEKGKYVELRCDPISGHTALYWYRQSLGQGPEFLIYFQGTGAADDSGLPNDRFFAVRPEGSVSTLKIQRTERGDSAVYLCASSFGGTGELFFGEGSRLTVL.

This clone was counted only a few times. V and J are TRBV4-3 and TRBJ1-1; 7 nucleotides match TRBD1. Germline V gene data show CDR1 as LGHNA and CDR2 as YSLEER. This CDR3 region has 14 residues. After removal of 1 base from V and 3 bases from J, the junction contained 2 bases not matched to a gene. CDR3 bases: TGCGCCAGCAGCCAAGGAGGGGGCCACACTGAAGCTTTCTTT. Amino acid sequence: CASSQGGGHTEAFF.

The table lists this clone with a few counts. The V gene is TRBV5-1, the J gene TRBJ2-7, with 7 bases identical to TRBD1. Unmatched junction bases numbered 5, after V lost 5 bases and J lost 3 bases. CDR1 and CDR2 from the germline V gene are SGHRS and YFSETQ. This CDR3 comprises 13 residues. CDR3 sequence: CASRGTENYEQYF. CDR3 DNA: TGCGCCAGCAGAGGGACAGAAAACTACGAGCAGTACTTC.

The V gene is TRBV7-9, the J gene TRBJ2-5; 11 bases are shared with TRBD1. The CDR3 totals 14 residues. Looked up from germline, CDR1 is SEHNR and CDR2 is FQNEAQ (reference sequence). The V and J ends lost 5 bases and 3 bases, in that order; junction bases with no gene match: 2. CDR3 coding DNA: TGTGCCAGCAGCCGGGGACAGGGGGAAGAGACCCAGTACTTC. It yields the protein CASSRGQGEETQYF.

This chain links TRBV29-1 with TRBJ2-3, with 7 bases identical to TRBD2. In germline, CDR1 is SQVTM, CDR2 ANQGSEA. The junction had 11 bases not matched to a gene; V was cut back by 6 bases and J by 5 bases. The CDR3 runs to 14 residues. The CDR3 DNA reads TGCAGCGTGACGATACTAGCGTCGGAAGATACGCAGTATTTT. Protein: CSVTILASEDTQYF.

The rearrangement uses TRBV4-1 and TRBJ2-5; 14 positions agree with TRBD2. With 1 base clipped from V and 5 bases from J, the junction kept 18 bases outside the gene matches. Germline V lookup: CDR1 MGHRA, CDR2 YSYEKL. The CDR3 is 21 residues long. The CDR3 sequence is CASSQVTWPETSGGAGETQYF. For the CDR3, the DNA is TGCGCCAGCAGCCAAGTCACTTGGCCCGAGACTAGCGGGGGGGCGGGGGAGACCCAGTACTTC.

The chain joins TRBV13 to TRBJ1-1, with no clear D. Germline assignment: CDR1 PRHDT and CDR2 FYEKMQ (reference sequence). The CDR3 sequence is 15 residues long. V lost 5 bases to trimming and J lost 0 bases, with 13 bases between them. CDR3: CASSPNGVLNTEAFF. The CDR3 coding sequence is TGTGCCAGCAGCCCCAACGGGGTTTTGAACACTGAAGCTTTCTTT.

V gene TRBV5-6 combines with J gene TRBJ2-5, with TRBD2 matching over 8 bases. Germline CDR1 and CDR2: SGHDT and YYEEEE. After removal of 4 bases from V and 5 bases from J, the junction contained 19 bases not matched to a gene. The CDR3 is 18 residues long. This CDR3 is CASSEDLSISGAGETQYF. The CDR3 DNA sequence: TGTGCCAGCAGCGAAGACTTGAGCATTAGCGGGGCCGGGGAGACCCAGTACTTC.

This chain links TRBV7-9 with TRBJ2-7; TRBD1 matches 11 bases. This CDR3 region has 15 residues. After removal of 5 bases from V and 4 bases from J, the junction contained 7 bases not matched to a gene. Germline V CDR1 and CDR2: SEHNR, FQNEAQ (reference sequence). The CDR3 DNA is TGTGCCAGCAGCCCCTCGGACAGGGGGCCGTACGAGCAGTACTTC. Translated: CASSPSDRGPYEQYF.

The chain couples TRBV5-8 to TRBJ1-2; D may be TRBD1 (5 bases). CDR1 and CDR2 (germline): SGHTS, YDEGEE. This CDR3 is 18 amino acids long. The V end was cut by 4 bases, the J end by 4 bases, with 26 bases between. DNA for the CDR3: TGTGCCAGCAGCCCTCGTGGCAGGGTCTCAACCTCGGGCTATGGCTACACCTTC. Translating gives CASSPRGRVSTSGYGYTF.

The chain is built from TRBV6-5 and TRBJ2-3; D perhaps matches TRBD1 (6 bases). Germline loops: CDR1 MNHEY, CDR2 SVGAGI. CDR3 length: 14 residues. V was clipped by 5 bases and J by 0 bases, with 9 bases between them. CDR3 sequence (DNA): TGTGCCAGCAGTAGGACAGCGAGCACAGATACGCAGTATTTT. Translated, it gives CASSRTASTDTQYF.

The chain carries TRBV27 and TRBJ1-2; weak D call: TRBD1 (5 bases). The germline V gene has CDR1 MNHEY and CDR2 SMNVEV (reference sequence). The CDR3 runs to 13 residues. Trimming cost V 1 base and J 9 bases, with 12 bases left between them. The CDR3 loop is CASSLWATDRYTF. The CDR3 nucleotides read TGTGCCAGCAGTTTATGGGCGACAGACCGCTACACCTTC.

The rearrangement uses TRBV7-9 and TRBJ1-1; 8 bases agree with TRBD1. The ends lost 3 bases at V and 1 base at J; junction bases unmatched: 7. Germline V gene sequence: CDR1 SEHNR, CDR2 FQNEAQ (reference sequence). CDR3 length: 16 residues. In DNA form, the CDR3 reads TGTGCCAGCAGCTTCCCCAGGGGGCACCCGAACACTGAAGCTTTCTTT. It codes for CASSFPRGHPNTEAFF.

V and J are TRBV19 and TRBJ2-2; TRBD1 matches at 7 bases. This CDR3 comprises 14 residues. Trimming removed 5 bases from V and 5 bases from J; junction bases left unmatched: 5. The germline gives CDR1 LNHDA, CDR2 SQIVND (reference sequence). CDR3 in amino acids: CASSDDRVTGELFF. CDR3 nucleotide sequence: TGTGCCAGTAGTGACGACAGGGTTACCGGGGAGCTGTTTTTT.